The 20 T cell receptor beta chains below come from one sample, sequenced in a study of graft-versus-host responses after intestinal transplantation. Tissue from the graft was processed to free its intraepithelial and lamina propria lymphocytes. Profiling relied on immunoSEQ multiplex PCR, and the TCRdb table lists in-frame clones only, not all of them. Counted here are approximately 16,000 clones, 67% occurring once; the ten biggest clones make up roughly 10%. The sequencing here drew on ileum tissue, taken approximately 670 days after intestinal transplantation. Source of these receptors: a human patient who received an intestinal transplant, so some T cells may come from the graft donor.

The chain has TRBV5-1 and TRBJ2-2; 7 bases are a match to TRBD1. Germline loops: CDR1 SGHRS, CDR2 YFSETQ. The ends lost 3 bases at V and 5 bases at J; junction bases unmatched: 10. This CDR3 is 16 amino acids long. The chain's CDR3 is CASSSLDRVETGELFF. The CDR3 region has the DNA TGCGCCAGCAGCTCCCTAGACAGGGTAGAGACCGGGGAGCTGTTTTTT.

The genes are TRBV18 and TRBJ1-1; the D is unclear. The V gene lost 7 bases and the J gene lost 4 bases, with 13 bases spanning the gap. Germline V gene lookup returns CDR1 KGHSH and CDR2 LQKENI. The CDR3 sequence is 13 residues long. CDR3: CASCAGASTEAFF. CDR3 nucleotides: TGTGCCAGCTGCGCGGGAGCGAGCACTGAAGCTTTCTTT.

The chain is built from TRBV13 and TRBJ1-6, with 9 bases that match TRBD1. After removal of 4 bases from V and 11 bases from J, the junction contained 12 bases not matched to a gene. Germline V lookup: CDR1 PRHDT, CDR2 FYEKMQ (reference sequence). The CDR3 spans 16 residues. In DNA, the CDR3 is TGTGCCAGCAGCTCCACCGGGACAGGGCGGAAGGCACCCCTCCACTTT. It specifies CASSSTGTGRKAPLHF.

This chain connects TRBV2 to TRBJ1-6; possible D gene TRBD1, 6 bases. Germline assignment: CDR1 SNHLY and CDR2 FYNNEI. The V gene lost 6 bases and the J gene lost 4 bases, with 10 bases spanning the gap. The CDR3 consists of 14 residues. CDR3 in DNA: TGTGCCAGCAGGATCGGGACATATAATTCACCCCTCCACTTT. It codes for CASRIGTYNSPLHF.

The chain employs TRBV5-1 and TRBJ2-1, with 13 bases identical to TRBD2. CDR3 length: 16 residues. Germline V gene sequence: CDR1 SGHRS, CDR2 YFSETQ. Losses at the gene ends were 4 bases for V and 6 bases for J; bases not matched to a gene: 7. CDR3 in DNA: TGCGCCAGCAGCCTTCAACTAGCGGGGGGGCCCAATGAGCAGTTCTTC. This translates into CASSLQLAGGPNEQFF.

The chain couples TRBV6-4 to TRBJ1-2; TRBD1 aligns across 8 bases. The germline V gene encodes CDR1 MRHNA and CDR2 SNTAGT. The CDR3 loop spans 13 amino acids. The ends lost 6 bases at V and 5 bases at J; junction bases unmatched: 5. CDR3 in DNA: TGTGCCAGCAGCCACGGACAGGGATATGGCTACACCTTC. Translating it yields CASSHGQGYGYTF.

By share, this clone ranks as medium-sized. This chain connects TRBV7-9 to TRBJ2-1; weak D call: TRBD2 (6 bases). V gave up 4 bases and J gave up 9 bases, with 16 bases separating them. The length of the CDR3 is 14 residues. Germline values: CDR1 SEHNR, CDR2 FQNEAQ (reference sequence). CDR3 nucleotides: TGTGCCAGCAGCTATTGGGACTCCGGCTCTGAGCAGTTCTTC. Translating it yields CASSYWDSGSEQFF. Drawing the rest from reference TRBV7-9 and TRBJ2-1, the complete variable domain is DTGVSQNPRHKITKRGQNVTFRCDPISEHNRLYWYRQTLGQGPEFLTYFQNEAQLEKSRLLSDRFSAERPKGSFSTLEIQRTEQGDSAMYLCASSYWDSGSEQFFGPGTRLTVL.

The J gene is TRBJ2-2, the V gene TRBV19; 13 bases fit TRBD2. In germline, CDR1 is LNHDA, CDR2 SQIVND (reference sequence). With V trimmed by 11 bases and J by 0 bases, 6 bases remained unmatched. CDR3 length equals 16 residues. The CDR3 sequence is CACRLAGGANTGELFF. The CDR3 coding sequence is TGTGCCTGCCGACTAGCGGGGGGCGCGAACACCGGGGAGCTGTTTTTT. Full variable domain (rest looked up from reference TRBV19 and TRBJ2-2): DGGITQSPKYLFRKEGQNVTLSCEQNLNHDAMYWYRQDPGQGLRLIYYSQIVNDFQKGDIAEGYSVSREKKESFPLTVTSAQKNPTAFYLCACRLAGGANTGELFFGEGSRLTVL.

DNA of the CDR3: TGTGCCAGCAGCTCCGCGGACGGGGGGCTCGTAGATACGCAGTATTTT. Encoded protein: CASSSADGGLVDTQYF. The rearrangement links TRBV7-9 to TRBJ2-3; D might be TRBD2 (7 bases). CDR3 length: 16 residues. Germline V gene lookup returns CDR1 SEHNR and CDR2 FQNEAQ (reference sequence). V lost 4 bases and J 5 bases, leaving 19 bases between the germline ends.

This clone was counted a few times. The chain recombines TRBV7-8 with TRBJ2-7, with 11 positions matching TRBD2. Looked up from germline, CDR1 is SGHVS and CDR2 is FQNEAQ. V was clipped by 5 bases and J by 1 base; unmatched bases: 4. The CDR3 is made up of 15 amino acids. DNA of the CDR3: TGTGCCAGCAGCCATAGCGGGGGGGATTCCTACGAGCAGTACTTC. It codes for CASSHSGGDSYEQYF.

This chain connects TRBV7-2 to TRBJ2-5; possible D gene TRBD1, 7 bases. The J call may be in error: the DNA end matches TRBJ2-7 better. The CDR3 is 14 residues long. CDR1 is SGHTA, CDR2 FQGNSA, per germline. The CDR3 region is CASSWETGTYEQYF. The CDR3 coding sequence is TGTGCCAGCAGCTGGGAGACAGGGACTTACGAGCAGTACTTC.

V gene TRBV5-1 combines with J gene TRBJ2-5; possibly TRBD1 for D (5 bases). The DNA end is a closer match to TRBJ2-7, so the J assignment may be wrong. The CDR3 sequence is 14 residues long. Germline lookup yields CDR1 SGHRS and CDR2 YFSETQ. The CDR3 region is CASSPPDRFYEQYF. CDR3 in DNA: TGCGCCAGCAGCCCTCCCGACAGATTCTACGAGCAGTACTTC.

This chain uses TRBV5-1 with TRBJ1-1, with D perhaps TRBD1 (5 bases). The CDR3 is made up of 16 amino acids. Between the trimmed V and J ends, which lost 4 bases and 0 bases, there was a span of 16 bases. Per germline, CDR1 SGHRS and CDR2 YFSETQ. CDR3 sequence reads: CASSPGAGRLNTEAFF. As DNA, the CDR3 is TGCGCCAGCAGCCCCGGCGCGGGGCGGCTGAACACTGAAGCTTTCTTT.

V and J are TRBV10-3 and TRBJ2-7, with TRBD1 matching 9 bases. In germline, CDR1 is ENHRY, CDR2 SYGVKD. The CDR3 has 16 amino acids. The ends lost 6 bases at V and 5 bases at J; junction bases unmatched: 14. CDR3 sequence (DNA): TGTGCCATCAGCGCCTCCGAACAGGGGGCTGTCGACGAGCAGTACTTC. Its translation is CAISASEQGAVDEQYF.

This chain uses TRBV9 with TRBJ2-1, with TRBD2 matching 8 bases. The V and J ends lost 3 bases and 0 bases, in that order; junction bases with no gene match: 5. CDR3 size: 16 residues. Looked up from germline, CDR1 is SGDLS and CDR2 is YYNGEE. The CDR3 loop reads CASSGLAGSSYNEQFF. In DNA, the CDR3 is TGTGCCAGCAGCGGGCTAGCGGGTAGCTCCTACAATGAGCAGTTCTTC.

V is TRBV13 and J is TRBJ2-7; 7 nucleotides align to TRBD1. With V trimmed by 5 bases and J by 3 bases, 7 bases remained unmatched. Germline-derived CDR1 and CDR2 are PRHDT and FYEKMQ (reference sequence). CDR3 length: 14 amino acids. CDR3 protein: CASSPVGQSYEQYF. Here the CDR3 DNA reads TGTGCCAGCAGCCCCGTGGGACAGAGCTACGAGCAGTACTTC. Looking up the rest from reference TRBV13 and TRBJ2-7 gives the full variable domain: AAGVIQSPRHLIKEKRETATLKCYPIPRHDTVYWYQQGPGQDPQFLISFYEKMQSDKGSIPDRFSAQQFSDYHSELNMSSLELGDSALYFCASSPVGQSYEQYFGPGTRLTVT.

The V and J genes are TRBV21-1 and TRBJ1-2. TRBV21-1 is classified as a pseudogene. This CDR3 comprises 15 residues. DNA for the CDR3: TGTGCCAGCAGCAAAGATCGGGGAGGTCGAGGTGGCTACACCTTC. Translated: CASSKDRGGRGGYTF.

J is TRBJ2-1 and V is TRBV5-1; 7 positions match TRBD1. Germline V gives CDR1 SGHRS, CDR2 YFSETQ. The CDR3 runs 17 residues. V shed 5 bases and J 2 bases; nucleotides not matched to a gene: 13. DNA of the CDR3: TGCGCCAGCAGGGTTGTGGGGGAGAGGGGGCCCTACAATGAGCAGTTCTTC. Protein product: CASRVVGERGPYNEQFF. Complete variable domain (other parts from reference TRBV5-1 and TRBJ2-1): KAGVTQTPRYLIKTRGQQVTLSCSPISGHRSVSWYQQTPGQGLQFLFEYFSETQRNKGNFPGRFSGRQFSNSRSEMNVSTLELGDSALYLCASRVVGERGPYNEQFFGPGTRLTVL.

The genes are TRBV30 and TRBJ2-7; TRBD2 is a possible D gene (6 bases). The CDR3 is 14 residues long. Trimming stripped 1 base from V and 0 bases from J, with 10 bases between. Per germline, CDR1 GTSNPN and CDR2 SVGIG (reference sequence). In DNA, the CDR3 is TGTGCCTGGAGTGATCCCGGGAGCTCCTACGAGCAGTACTTC. It is translated as CAWSDPGSSYEQYF.

The chain carries TRBV7-2 and TRBJ2-1; tentative D call: TRBD2 (5 bases). This CDR3 spans 16 amino acids. The V gene's germline CDR1 is SGHTA and CDR2 FQGNSA. V was shortened by 2 bases and J by 0 bases, with 11 bases between the two germline ends. The CDR3 region is CASSLTSGISYNEQFF. DNA for the CDR3: TGTGCCAGCAGCTTAACATCGGGGATCTCCTACAATGAGCAGTTCTTC.